These 7 T cell receptor beta chains were all obtained from the same sample, sequenced in a study of blood T cell repertoires in COVID-19. Assay used: immunoSEQ multiplex PCR; TCRdb lists only in-frame clones, some missing. The table includes 35,000 to 40,000 clones, over 75% detected once. Sequenced input: peripheral blood. The receptor source for this set is a man aged 55 to 70 with active COVID-19.

In this sample, this clone turned up once. The gene calls are TRBV4-1 and TRBJ2-7; 9 bases fit TRBD1. The length of the CDR3 is 16 residues. Germline V gives CDR1 MGHRA, CDR2 YSYEKL. V lost 0 bases, J lost 3 bases, and 6 bases stayed unmatched. CDR3 sequence reads: CASSQDRTGVIYEQYF. CDR3 nucleotide sequence: TGCGCCAGCAGCCAAGATAGGACAGGGGTCATCTACGAGCAGTACTTC.

This rearrangement joins TRBV5-1 to TRBJ1-1; no firm D call. CDR3 length equals 13 residues. The V and J ends lost 4 bases and 0 bases respectively, with 7 bases between them. Germline CDR1 SGHRS, CDR2 YFSETQ. CDR3 DNA sequence: TGCGCCAGCAGCGCCTCAGTGAACACTGAAGCTTTCTTT. Translated: CASSASVNTEAFF.

Concerning this clone itself: One end of the junction fails to match germline, which may point to a read error. V and J are TRBV5-1 and TRBJ2-2, with 8 positions matching TRBD2. Germline-derived CDR1 and CDR2 are SGHRS and YFSETQ. This CDR3 contains 16 residues. CDR3 in amino acids: CASSIEGLDTTGKLFF. The DNA of the CDR3 is TGCGCCAGCAGCATTGAGGGACTAGATACGACCGGGAAGCTGTTTTTT.

The chain has TRBV6-5 and TRBJ1-1, with 9 bases that match TRBD1. Trimming cost V 2 bases and J 7 bases; bases outside gene matches: 8. This CDR3 comprises 15 residues. The germline gives CDR1 MNHEY, CDR2 SVGAGI. The CDR3 DNA reads as TGTGCCAGCAGTTACGCACCACAGGGGGCTAATGAAGCTTTCTTT. Protein product: CASSYAPQGANEAFF.

The genes are TRBV5-6 and TRBJ2-7, with D perhaps matching TRBD1 (5 bases). This CDR3 contains 11 residues. The germline V gene encodes CDR1 SGHDT and CDR2 YYEEEE. The V gene lost 3 bases and the J gene lost 6 bases, with 7 bases spanning the gap. The chain's CDR3 is CASSWGAEQYF. The CDR3 nucleotides are TGTGCCAGCAGCTGGGGCGCCGAGCAGTACTTC. Together with reference TRBV5-6 and TRBJ2-7, the CDR3 gives the full variable domain: DAGVTQSPTHLIKTRGQQVTLRCSPKSGHDTVSWYQQALGQGPQFIFQYYEEEERQRGNFPDRFSGHQFPNYSSELNVNALLLGDSALYLCASSWGAEQYFGPGTRLTVT.

The chain carries TRBV27 and TRBJ2-7; a weak D match, TRBD1 (6 bases). The germline V gene encodes CDR1 MNHEY and CDR2 SMNVEV (reference sequence). The ends were cut back, 6 bases at V and 3 bases at J, with 12 bases in the middle. The CDR3 has 13 amino acids. The CDR3 sequence is CASRRTGNYEQYF. The CDR3 region has the DNA TGTGCCAGCAGGCGTACAGGGAACTACGAGCAGTACTTC.

This clone has a handful of counts. This chain joins TRBV5-1 and TRBJ2-1, with 8 bases aligning to TRBD2. The germline gives CDR1 SGHRS, CDR2 YFSETQ. The J segment lost 3 bases and the V segment lost 2 bases, leaving 1 base of the junction unmatched. The CDR3 is 14 amino acids. In nucleotides, the CDR3 is TGCGCCAGCAGCTTTAGCGGGAACTACAATGAGCAGTTCTTC. Amino acid sequence: CASSFSGNYNEQFF.